The entry below describes one T cell receptor beta chain. What it binds is not known. Germline V gene sequence: CDR1 WNHNN, CDR2 SYGVQD (reference sequence). Trimming shortened V by 2 bases and J by 4 bases, and 8 bases separated the two germline ends. CDR3 length: 13 residues. This specimen comes from a study of cytomegalovirus exposure and HLA in healthy donors. Researchers ran the PCR with 60 Vbeta and 13 Jbeta primers. The protocol was immunoSEQ multiplex PCR, while the TCRdb copy is restricted to in-frame clones and leaves out a portion. Among under 120,000 clones listed, around 79% were seen once. Study results and limitations: From TCR beta sequences, most subjects' HLA-A and HLA-B alleles were reportedly predicted accurately. HLA alleles were associated with fewer than 20,000 TCR beta sequences in a later analysis at 0.05 false discovery rate. The productive fraction for most TCR beta V segments was about 87% or about 30% in an earlier analysis.

This TCR derives from a woman aged 35 to 49 in good health and CMV-seronegative. The sequencing sample was made of PBMCs. J is TRBJ1-1 and V is TRBV10-1, with a weak D call TRBD1 (6 bases). CDR3 protein: CASSENRATEAFF. The CDR3 region has the DNA TGCGCCAGCAGTGAGAACAGGGCCACTGAAGCTTTCTTT.